A selection of T cell receptor beta chains follows, all from one sample in a study of OX40 agonist ivuxolimab in advanced cancers. Sequenced by immunoSEQ multiplex PCR; TCRdb stores in-frame clones only, minus some. Of under 25,000 clones listed, 78% are singletons. Sequencing used CD4+ or CD8+ T cells sorted from blood, obtained in a trial of the OX40 agonist ivuxolimab. These receptors were collected from an adult with an advanced solid tumor such as melanoma, head and neck, liver or kidney cancer. CDR3s include the opening cysteine and the closing phenylalanine or tryptophan. D genes are given only for firm matches. Size is stated for part of the rows, as once, few or many counts, or as a class when the clone is expanded.

>TRBJ2-7|TRBD2|.|TRBV7-1
TGTGCCAGCAGCTTAGGTCCTAGCGGGAGAGTGAGCGAGCAGTACTTC
CASSLGPSGRVSEQYF
>TRBJ1-3|.|.|TRBV29-1
TGCAGCGTTGAAATTTTGGGGCAAAGAAACACCATATATTTT
CSVEILGQRNTIYF
>TRBJ1-2|.|.|TRBV19
TGTGCCAGTAGTATAGGGACACAGAACTATGGCTACACCTTC
CASSIGTQNYGYTF
>TRBJ1-1|.|.|TRBV28
TGTGCCAGCAGTTTGGTGGGGGTGGGTGAGGCTTTCTTT
CASSLVGVGEAFF
>TRBJ2-3|.|.|TRBV25-1
TGTGCCAGCAGTGAATCGCTTTGGGGCGGGGATTCAGATACGCAGTATTTT
CASSESLWGGDSDTQYF
>TRBJ1-6|.|once|TRBV9
TGTGCCAGCAGCATCGGGGCGAAATATTCACCCCTCCACTTT
CASSIGAKYSPLHF
>TRBJ2-1|.|once|TRBV7-9
TGTGCCAGCAGCTCACCAAGGGCCAAGCAGTTCTTC
CASSSPRAKQFF
>TRBJ2-3|TRBD2|.|TRBV6-1
TGTGCCAGCGAAGGAGGGCGGGAGCGCGATACGCAGTATTTT
CASEGGRERDTQYF
>TRBJ1-5|.|once|TRBV28
TGTGCCAGCAGCCCCCGGCGTGTGGGGCCTTTGGGCAATCAGCCCCAGCATTTT
CASSPRRVGPLGNQPQHF
>TRBJ2-1|.|.|TRBV5-1
TGCGCCAGCAGCTTGGCCGTTCTAGCGAGCTCCTACAATGAGCAGTTCTTC
CASSLAVLASSYNEQFF
>TRBJ1-5|.|few|TRBV6-1
TGTGCCAGCAGTGAAGCCGGGCAGCAAAATCAGCCCCAGCATTTT
CASSEAGQQNQPQHF
>TRBJ2-3|TRBD2|.|TRBV19
TGTGCCAGTGGTGGCGGGGGGGCCGGCACAGATACGCAGTATTTT
CASGGGGAGTDTQYF
>TRBJ1-2|.|.|TRBV18
TGTGCCAGCTCTCCGGGAGGCTATGGCTACACCTTC
CASSPGGYGYTF
>TRBJ2-1|TRBD1|once|TRBV4-1
TGCGCCAGCAGCCAACGGCAGGGGGTGTACAATGAGCAGTTCTTC
CASSQRQGVYNEQFF
>TRBJ1-1|TRBD1|.|TRBV5-4
TGTGCCAGCAGCCCAGGGGGCTTGACTGAAGCTTTCTTT
CASSPGGLTEAFF
>TRBJ2-7|.|.|TRBV5-6
TGTGCCAGCAGCTTGTTGGGGTCCTACGAGCAGTACTTC
CASSLLGSYEQYF
>TRBJ2-7|.|medium-sized|TRBV30
TGTGCCTGGATCCCACCCGGGCAGATCTACGAGCAGTACTTC
CAWIPPGQIYEQYF
>TRBJ2-1|TRBD2|.|TRBV6-1
TGTGCCAGCAGTGAAACGCGGACTAGCGGGGGGAATGAGCAGTTCTTC
CASSETRTSGGNEQFF
>TRBJ1-2|TRBD1|.|TRBV7-8
TGTGCCAGCAGCCCCGGGACAGGGGACTATGGCTACACCTTC
CASSPGTGDYGYTF
>TRBJ1-5|TRBD1|.|TRBV19
TGTGCCACGGAGGACAGGGGGATCTATAGCAATCAGCCCCAGCATTTT
CATEDRGIYSNQPQHF
>TRBJ2-7|.|.|TRBV7-2
TGTGCCAGCAGCTTACGGGCAGGATCTAGCAGCTACGAGCAGTACTTC
CASSLRAGSSSYEQYF
>TRBJ2-1|.|.|TRBV19
TGTGCCAGTAGTGCACAGGGCGGGGGATCCTACAATGAGCAGTTCTTC
CASSAQGGGSYNEQFF
>TRBJ1-5|.|.|TRBV19
TGTGCCAGTAGTATGAGACAGAGAGTCAATCAGCCCCAGCATTTT
CASSMRQRVNQPQHF
>TRBJ2-5|TRBD2|once|TRBV11-2
TGTGCCAGCAGCCCTCTAGCGGTATTTCAAGAGACCCAGTACTTC
CASSPLAVFQETQYF
>TRBJ2-1|TRBD2|.|TRBV7-2
TGTGCCAGCAGCTTAGATGGGGGAGGGGAGCAGTTCTTC
CASSLDGGGEQFF
>TRBJ2-7|.|medium-sized|TRBV11-2
TGTGCCAGCAGCTTAGAAGGGGCCCATTACGAGCAGTACTTC
CASSLEGAHYEQYF
>TRBJ2-2|.|.|TRBV19
TGTGCCAGTAGTACGGAGGAGGGGGGAGTCGGGGAGCTGTTTTTT
CASSTEEGGVGELFF
>TRBJ1-2|.|.|TRBV4-3
TGCGCCAGCAGCCAAGGGGGTAACTGGGTGGGTGGCTACACCTTC
CASSQGGNWVGGYTF